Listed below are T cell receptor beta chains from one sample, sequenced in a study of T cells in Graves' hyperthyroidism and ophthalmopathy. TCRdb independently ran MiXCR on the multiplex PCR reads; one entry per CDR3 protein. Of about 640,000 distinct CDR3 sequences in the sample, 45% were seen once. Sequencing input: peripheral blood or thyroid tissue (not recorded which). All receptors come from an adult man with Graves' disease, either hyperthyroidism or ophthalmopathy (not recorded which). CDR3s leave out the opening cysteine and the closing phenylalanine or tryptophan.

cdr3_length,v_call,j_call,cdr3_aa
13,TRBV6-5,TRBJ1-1,AISTGTGWNTEAF
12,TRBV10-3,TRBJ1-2,AISESGTNYGYT
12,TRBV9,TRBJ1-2,ASSVSMIQGSYT
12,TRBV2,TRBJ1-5,ASSDLTTNQPQH
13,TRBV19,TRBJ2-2,ASSIWDRDTGELF
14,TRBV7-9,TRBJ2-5,ASSPLSGRAPGTQY
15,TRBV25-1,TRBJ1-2,ASQDPGQRNHVYGYT
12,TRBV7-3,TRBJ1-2,ASSLGSQDYGYT
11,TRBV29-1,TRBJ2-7,SGRQGGSYEQY
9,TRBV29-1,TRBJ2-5,SVGRQETQY
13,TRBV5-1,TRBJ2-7,ASTQAGGTGYEQY
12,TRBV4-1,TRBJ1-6,ASSQERDGSPLH
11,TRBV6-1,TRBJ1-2,ASSVDRVYGAT
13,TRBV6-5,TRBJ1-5,ASSPATGSGQPQH
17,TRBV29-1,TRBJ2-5,SVGRQGRLSGGYQETQY
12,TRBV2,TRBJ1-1,ASRDPTGGTEAF
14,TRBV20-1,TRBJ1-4,SARVDYTGAGEKLF
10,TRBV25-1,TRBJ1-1,ASSDLANEAF
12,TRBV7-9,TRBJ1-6,ASSLGRGISPLH
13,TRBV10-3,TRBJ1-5,ASSKGQGAGQPQH
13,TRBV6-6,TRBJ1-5,ASSVDRGPHQPQH
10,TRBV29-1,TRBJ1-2,SVEGQGSRYT
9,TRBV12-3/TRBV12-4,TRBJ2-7,ASTSGNTRY
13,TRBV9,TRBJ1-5,ASSRTGVSNQPQH
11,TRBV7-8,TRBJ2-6,ASSHTGLNVLT
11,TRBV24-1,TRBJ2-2,ATKAGGDGELF
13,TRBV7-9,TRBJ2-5,ASSLDLRPNQPQY
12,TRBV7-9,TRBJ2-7,ASSPSLQRYEQY
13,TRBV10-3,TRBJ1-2,AISVGGTLNYGYT
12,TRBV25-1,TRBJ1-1,ASLATGGQTEAF
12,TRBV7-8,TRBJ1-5,ASSARTGDQPQH
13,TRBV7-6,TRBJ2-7,ASSLLGLVGDEQY
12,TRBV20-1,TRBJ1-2,SARAHTNIYGYT
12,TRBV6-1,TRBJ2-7,ASRDSGGTYEQY
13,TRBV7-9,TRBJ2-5,ASSLGGKGAETQY
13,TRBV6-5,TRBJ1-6,ASSYSGTGHSPLH
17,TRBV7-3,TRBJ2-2,ASSLGGPGLAANTGELF
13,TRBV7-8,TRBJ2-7,ASSQSEDRAYEQY
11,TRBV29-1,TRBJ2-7,SVRGGPSYEQY
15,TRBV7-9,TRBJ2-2,ASSSTGGLTNTGELF
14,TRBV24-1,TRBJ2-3,ATSDPRAGGPDTQY
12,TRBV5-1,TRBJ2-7,ASSPQQGSYEQY
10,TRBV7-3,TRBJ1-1,ASSLNGGEAF
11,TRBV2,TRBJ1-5,ASSDGQGQPQH
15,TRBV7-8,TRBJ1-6,ASSLVLGDLSNSPLH
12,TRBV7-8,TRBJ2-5,ASSPIDTQETQY
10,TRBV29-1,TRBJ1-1,SVSDRNPEAF
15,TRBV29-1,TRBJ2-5,SVDRTSGGGYQETQY
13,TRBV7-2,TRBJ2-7,ASSFRDRGADEQY